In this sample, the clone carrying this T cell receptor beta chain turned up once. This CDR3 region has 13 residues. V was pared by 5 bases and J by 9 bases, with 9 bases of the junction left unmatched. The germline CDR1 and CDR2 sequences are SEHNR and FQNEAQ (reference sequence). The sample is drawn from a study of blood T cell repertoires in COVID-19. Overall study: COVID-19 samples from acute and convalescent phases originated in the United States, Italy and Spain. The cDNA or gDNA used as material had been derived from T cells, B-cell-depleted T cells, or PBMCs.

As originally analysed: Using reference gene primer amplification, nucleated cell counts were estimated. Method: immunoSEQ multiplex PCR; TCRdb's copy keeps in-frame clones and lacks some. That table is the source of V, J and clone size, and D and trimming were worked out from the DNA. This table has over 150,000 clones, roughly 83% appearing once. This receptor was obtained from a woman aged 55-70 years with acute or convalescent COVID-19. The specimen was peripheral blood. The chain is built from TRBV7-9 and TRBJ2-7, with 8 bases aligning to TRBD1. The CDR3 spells CASSLGGQGAQYV. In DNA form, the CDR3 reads TGTGCCAGCAGCCTGGGTGGGCAGGGGGCGCAGTACGTC.